The 11 T cell receptor beta chains below were found in one sample sequenced in a study of neurological immune-mediated disorders. TCRdb ran MiXCR on the 5' RACE reads and lists one entry per CDR3 protein. The table shows about 79,000 distinct CDR3 sequences, with around 14% occurring only once. The sequenced material came from PBMCs. The source is a woman aged 45 to 65 in good health.

In its sample, this clonotype was seen many times. The genes are TRBV5-1 and TRBJ2-3; 7 nucleotides line up with TRBD2. The germline CDR1 and CDR2 sequences are SGHRS and YFSETQ. The junction had 6 bases not matched to a gene; V was cut back by 0 bases and J by 8 bases. This CDR3 has 14 residues. CDR3 loop: CASSLAREQGTQYF. CDR3 nucleotide sequence: TGCGCCAGCAGCTTGGCGCGGGAGCAGGGTACGCAGTATTTT.

The chain is built from TRBV6-6 and TRBJ2-1, with D perhaps TRBD1 (6 bases). The germline gives CDR1 MNHNY, CDR2 SVGAGI (reference sequence). The CDR3 totals 12 residues. Trimming cost V 3 bases and J 12 bases, with 12 bases left between them. The DNA of the CDR3 is TGTGCCAGCAGTTATCCGGGACAAGCGCAGTTCTTC. This codes for CASSYPGQAQFF.

A remark on this clonotype: The junction differs from germline at one of its ends, possibly a read error. The rearrangement joins TRBV7-7 to TRBJ2-5, with TRBD1 identical over 9 bases. Germline lookup yields CDR1 SSHAT and CDR2 FNYEAQ (reference sequence). The CDR3 extends over 14 amino acids. The DNA for the CDR3 is TGTGCTAGCAGCTCGGGGGGACAGGGAGAGACCCAGTACTTC. Protein product: CASSSGGQGETQYF.

This clonotype was seen repeatedly, ten times or more. The genes are TRBV12-3 or TRBV12-4 and TRBJ1-1; D unclear. This CDR3 contains 13 residues. The germline V and J ends were trimmed by 1 base and 4 bases, with 7 bases remaining between them. CDR3 nucleotide sequence: TGTGCCAGCAGTTTAGGGTCACCCACTGAAGCTTTCTTT. It codes for CASSLGSPTEAFF.

This clonotype was counted once. At one of its ends the junction is not consistent with the germline gene, which may arise from a read error. This rearrangement joins TRBV24-1 to TRBJ2-3, with D tentatively TRBD1 (7 bases). Germline loops: CDR1 KGHDR, CDR2 SFDVKD. This CDR3 is 16 amino acids long. In DNA form, the CDR3 reads TGTGCCACCAGCCCCAGGGGGGCGGGAAGAACAGATAAGCAGTATTTT. Amino acid sequence: CATSPRGAGRTDKQYF.

In its sample, this clonotype was seen many times. The rearrangement joins TRBV5-5 to TRBJ1-3, with no clear D. The CDR3 extends over 12 amino acids. Looked up from germline, CDR1 is SGHKS and CDR2 is YYEKEE (reference sequence). Trimming stripped 1 base from V and 2 bases from J, with 1 base between. The CDR3 coding sequence is TGTGCCAGCAGCTTGACTGGAAACACCATATATTTT. Protein product: CASSLTGNTIYF.

Details on this clonotype: Germline is not matched at one junction end, which may reflect a read error. The chain employs TRBV7-7 and TRBJ2-1; 8 positions match TRBD2. This CDR3 region has 15 residues. CDR1 is SSHAT, CDR2 FNYEAQ, per germline (reference sequence). Here the CDR3 reads CASSLMGAGGGEQFF. DNA of the CDR3: TGTGCTAGCAGCTTGATGGGGGCGGGAGGTGGTGAGCAGTTCTTC.

Comment on this clonotype: Its ends do not fully match the called genes, so a read error is possible. This chain uses TRBV5-1 with TRBJ2-1; D perhaps matches TRBD1 (5 bases). CDR1 SGHRS and CDR2 YFSETQ come from the germline V gene. The CDR3 consists of 15 residues. The DNA of the CDR3 is TGCGCCAGCAGCCCCGCCCCAATTAGGGGCGATGAGCAGTTGTTC. Amino acids: CASSPAPIRGDEQLF.

This clonotype was counted at least ten times. The chain is built from TRBV11-2 and TRBJ2-1; 8 bases agree with TRBD1. V was pared by 5 bases and J by 7 bases, with 4 bases of the junction left unmatched. Germline values: CDR1 SGHAT, CDR2 FQNNGV. CDR3 length equals 13 residues. The CDR3 protein is CASSRTGLNEQFF. CDR3 bases: TGTGCCAGCAGCCGGACAGGGTTGAATGAGCAGTTCTTC.

This clonotype occurred many times. The chain employs TRBV3-1 and TRBJ2-5, with D hard to call. The V and J ends lost 0 bases and 1 base respectively, with 6 bases between them. The V gene's germline CDR1 is LGHDT and CDR2 YNNKEL (reference sequence). This CDR3 spans 14 amino acids. The DNA for the CDR3 is TGTGCCAGCAGCCAAGATCAAATCCAAGAGACCCAGTACTTC. Residues: CASSQDQIQETQYF.

This clonotype has only a few counts. This rearrangement joins TRBV10-3 to TRBJ2-5; D is perhaps TRBD2 (6 bases). Germline loops: CDR1 ENHRY, CDR2 SYGVKD. Trimming shortened V by 0 bases and J by 3 bases, and 23 bases separated the two germline ends. The CDR3 extends over 19 amino acids. The CDR3 nucleotides are TGTGCCATCAGTGAGTCGACTCTTGGGGGTAGCGGAATAAAAGAGACCCAGTACTTC. Residues: CAISESTLGGSGIKETQYF.